This T cell receptor (beta chain) comes out of a study of regulatory T cells in long-lasting Graves disease. Study background: The study counted Graves' disease as persistent given over 5 years of antithyroid drugs and positive TSH receptor antibodies.

Arm-PCR of CDR3 regions with iRepertoire HTBI primers generated TCR beta libraries. TCRdb redid the calling of the multiplex PCR reads with MiXCR, one entry per CDR3 protein. The sample records roughly 400,000 distinct CDR3 sequences, under 25% being singletons. Time point reported: persistent/refractory GD, antithyroid drugs over 5 years with positive TRAb. Isolated PBMC RNA provided the starting material for the TCR library. Graves' disease diagnosis relied on American Thyroid Association guidelines. This clonotype was observed many times. Antigen unknown. The length of the CDR3 is 16 residues. V lost 4 bases to trimming and J lost 0 bases, with 12 bases between them. General observations from the study: Persistent disease was characterized by preferential usage of TRBV28, TRBJ1-2 and TRBJ2-5.

The sample in question was peripheral blood mononuclear cells (PBMCs), obtained when the disease was refractory, from a patient treated with antithyroid drugs. The chain links TRBV12-3 or TRBV12-4 to TRBJ2-2; a possible D gene is TRBD2 (5 bases). The clonotype originates from a female donor with Graves disease. CDR3 DNA sequence: TGTGCCAGCAGTTCGAAGACACTAGCGAACACCGGGGAGCTGTTTTTT. This sequence encodes CASSSKTLANTGELFF.